This record concerns one T cell receptor (beta chain) sequence. Its binding antigen is unknown. No clone much larger than this one lies a single base away; base qualities are absent. This record comes from a study of radiotherapy plus CTLA-4 blockade in lung cancer (dated by TCRdb to the late 2010s). Broadly, across the study: Objective responses were observed in 18% of enrolled patients, and disease control was achieved in around 30%. Summary of the overall study and its limitations: Early dynamic changes in blood T cell clones, together with increased serum interferon-beta after radiation, were reported as the strongest predictors of response. After treatment with radiotherapy and ipilimumab, TCR clones that originated in tumors expanded in peripheral blood.

The protocol used for the library was the immunoSEQ multiplex PCR assay. Held by TCRdb, this immuneACCESS table contains in-frame sequences only and omits some clones. Under half of the omission traces to an unresolved V gene where checked; the cause of the rest is unknown. The sample data list 56,000 or so clones, and around 85% of these were observed just once. Of the sample, 3% to 4% is held by the ten largest clones. Looking up the germline V gene yields CDR1 SQVTM and CDR2 ANQGSEA. The CDR3 sequence holds 13 residues, the cysteine and phenylalanine included. The only DNA kept is the CDR3, 39 bases in frame from the first base. V is cut by 4 bases and J by 3 bases, and the space between the germline ends is 10 bases. Focal radiation therapy combined with CTLA-4 blockade (ipilimumab) was tested in patients with chemo-refractory metastatic non-small-cell lung cancer.

The chain uses TRBV29-1 and TRBJ1-5; no confident D gene assignment can be made. The sequence derives from a human donor with non-small cell lung cancer who had a partial response to radiotherapy plus ipilimumab. The sample in question was peripheral blood, obtained from a patient treated with radiotherapy plus ipilimumab. The DNA sequence is TGCAGCGTTGCGCAGGACTTCAATCAGCCCCAGCATTTT. It specifies CSVAQDFNQPQHF. Outside the CDR3, residues come from the reference TRBV29-1 and TRBJ1-5 proteins, so the full variable domain is: SAVISQKPSRDICQRGTSLTIQCQVDSQVTMMFWYRQQPGQSLTLIATANQGSEATYESGFVIDKFPISRPNLTFSTLTVSNMSPEDSSIYLCSVAQDFNQPQHFGDGTRLSIL.